The 18 T cell receptor beta chains in this list originate from one sample, sequenced in a study of blood T cell repertoires in COVID-19. Assay used: immunoSEQ multiplex PCR; TCRdb lists only in-frame clones, some missing. The sample carries tens of thousands of clones, around nine tenths recorded once. Sequenced: peripheral blood. The source of these receptors is a man between 45 and 60 years old with COVID-19, enrolled during active disease.

The V gene is TRBV6-5, the J gene TRBJ2-1; possible D gene TRBD1, 6 bases. V was clipped by 4 bases and J by 7 bases, with 11 bases between them. Germline assignment: CDR1 MNHEY and CDR2 SVGAGI. This CDR3 is 13 amino acids long. The CDR3 reads CASSFLQGNEQFF. The DNA for the CDR3 is TGTGCCAGCAGTTTCCTGCAGGGGAATGAGCAGTTCTTC.

Written as DNA, the CDR3 is TGTGCCAGCAGCTTACAATCCGTGCGGGACGAGCAGTACTTC. Translated, it gives CASSLQSVRDEQYF. V and J are TRBV5-4 and TRBJ2-7; tentative D call: TRBD2 (5 bases). The V end lost 2 bases, the J end lost 5 bases, and 14 bases lay between the germline ends. CDR3 length: 14 amino acids. Germline V gene data show CDR1 as SGHNT and CDR2 as YYREEE (reference sequence).

The CDR3 DNA reads as TGTGCCAGCAGCTTAAACAGCCTTCGGGAAAAACTGTTTTTT. It specifies CASSLNSLREKLFF. The rearrangement links TRBV7-9 to TRBJ1-4; D unresolved. Trimming cost V 2 bases and J 8 bases, with 12 bases left between them. The CDR3 totals 14 residues. CDR1 and CDR2 from the germline V gene are SEHNR and FQNEAQ (reference sequence).

The genes are TRBV9 and TRBJ2-2; TRBD2 agrees at 8 bases. Trimming removed 4 bases from V and 5 bases from J; junction bases left unmatched: 10. The CDR3 is made up of 16 amino acids. Germline lookup yields CDR1 SGDLS and CDR2 YYNGEE. The CDR3 bases are TGTGCCAGCAGCTCCACGACGGGACTAGTGACCGGGGAGCTGTTTTTT. Translated, it gives CASSSTTGLVTGELFF.

This chain uses TRBV7-2 with TRBJ2-3, with D unresolved. The CDR3 contains 14 residues. Germline CDR1 reads SGHTA; CDR2 reads FQGNSA. The V gene lost 0 bases and the J gene lost 3 bases, with 7 bases spanning the gap. CDR3 DNA: TGTGCCAGCAGCTTAGCCGCGAGAACAGATACGCAGTATTTT. This encodes CASSLAARTDTQYF. The entire variable domain, with the rest obtained from reference TRBV7-2 and TRBJ2-3, is as follows: GAGVSQSPSNKVTEKGKDVELRCDPISGHTALYWYRQSLGQGLEFLIYFQGNSAPDKSGLPSDRFSAERTGGSVSTLTIQRTQQEDSAVYLCASSLAARTDTQYFGPGTRLTVL.

This clone has a handful of counts. The chain couples TRBV7-2 to TRBJ2-7, with D perhaps TRBD1 (6 bases). The CDR3 loop spans 15 amino acids. V lost 5 bases and J 7 bases, leaving 21 bases between the germline ends. Germline V gene data show CDR1 as SGHTA and CDR2 as FQGNSA. In DNA form, the CDR3 reads TGTGCCAGCAGCGAAGAACAGGGCCAGGTTAAAGAGCAGTACTTC. Residues: CASSEEQGQVKEQYF.

The chain has TRBV7-2 and TRBJ1-3, with D maybe TRBD1 (6 bases). Germline V gene sequence: CDR1 SGHTA, CDR2 FQGNSA. V shed 5 bases and J shed 0 bases, with 11 bases lying between them. The CDR3 sequence is 15 residues long. The CDR3 loop is CASSPQGLSGNTIYF. The CDR3 bases are TGTGCCAGCAGCCCCCAGGGGCTCTCTGGAAACACCATATATTTT.

The chain couples TRBV4-1 to TRBJ2-7, with 10 nucleotides matching TRBD2. V lost 5 bases to trimming and J lost 3 bases; unmatched junction nucleotides: 7. The CDR3 extends over 15 amino acids. Germline lookup yields CDR1 MGHRA and CDR2 YSYEKL. DNA for the CDR3: TGCGCCAGCAGCTCACGGACTAGCGGATACTACGAGCAGTACTTC. Translation: CASSSRTSGYYEQYF.

The chain combines TRBV4-1 with TRBJ2-1, with TRBD2 as a possible D gene (5 bases). This CDR3 has 15 amino acids. Looked up from germline, CDR1 is MGHRA and CDR2 is YSYEKL. The V gene lost 2 bases and the J gene lost 9 bases, with 17 bases spanning the gap. As DNA, the CDR3 is TGCGCCAGCAGCCAACCCTATTCTAGCCGGGGTGAGCAGTTCTTC. It specifies CASSQPYSSRGEQFF.

This CDR3 is CSVEDLGPKETQYF. The CDR3, as DNA: TGCAGCGTTGAAGACCTAGGCCCCAAAGAGACCCAGTACTTC. V is TRBV29-1 and J is TRBJ2-5; unclear D gene. Germline CDR1 is SQVTM and CDR2 is ANQGSEA. This CDR3 has 14 amino acids. V dropped 0 bases and J dropped 3 bases, with 11 bases sitting between them.

The V gene is TRBV19, the J gene TRBJ2-3; 8 nucleotides line up with TRBD2. The CDR3 runs 16 residues. J was trimmed by 6 bases and V by 3 bases; bases with no gene match: 11. Per the germline V gene, CDR1 is LNHDA and CDR2 is SQIVND (reference sequence). Here the CDR3 DNA reads TGTGCCAGTAGTATTCGCGGGGCTAGCGGGCCCGATACGCAGTATTTT. Protein product: CASSIRGASGPDTQYF.

The rearrangement links TRBV5-4 to TRBJ2-2; no firm D call. Trimming took off 0 bases at V and 3 bases at J, with 6 bases between the two ends. The germline CDR1 and CDR2 sequences are SGHNT and YYREEE (reference sequence). The CDR3 length is 14 residues. In DNA, the CDR3 is TGTGCCAGCAGCTTGGTGTCGGACACCGGGGAGCTGTTTTTT. Translation: CASSLVSDTGELFF.

CDR3 sequence: CASGPGGAYEQYF. In DNA form, the CDR3 reads TGCGCCAGCGGACCGGGCGGGGCTTACGAGCAGTACTTC. V and J are TRBV5-1 and TRBJ2-7; D might be TRBD2 (6 bases). Trimming took 7 bases from V and 4 from J, leaving 15 bases between them. This CDR3 spans 13 amino acids. The germline V gene encodes CDR1 SGHRS and CDR2 YFSETQ.

The chain uses TRBV28 and TRBJ2-7, with 9 bases aligning to TRBD1. V trimming: 10 bases; J trimming: 2 bases; junction bases outside the gene matches: 6. This CDR3 comprises 13 residues. Per germline, CDR1 MDHEN and CDR2 SYDVKM. CDR3 sequence: CAIGGQGPYEQYF. In DNA form, the CDR3 reads TGTGCCATTGGGGGACAGGGCCCCTACGAGCAGTACTTC.

V usage is TRBV5-4 and J usage is TRBJ1-4; 9 bases line up with TRBD1. V shed 4 bases and J 9 bases; nucleotides not matched to a gene: 13. The CDR3 length is 16 residues. Germline V gene lookup returns CDR1 SGHNT and CDR2 YYREEE (reference sequence). The CDR3 spells CASSPLPGQGLQKLFF. The CDR3 DNA reads as TGTGCCAGCAGCCCCCTCCCCGGACAGGGGTTGCAAAAACTGTTTTTT.

V gene TRBV5-1 combines with J gene TRBJ2-1; possible D gene TRBD2, 6 bases. V was clipped by 0 bases and J by 4 bases, with 14 bases between them. Germline V gene sequence: CDR1 SGHRS, CDR2 YFSETQ. The CDR3 contains 16 residues. CDR3 nucleotide sequence: TGCGCCAGCAGCTTGGGGCGGGACGCAATTTACAATGAGCAGTTCTTC. Encoded protein: CASSLGRDAIYNEQFF. The whole variable domain, remainder taken from reference TRBV5-1 and TRBJ2-1, is KAGVTQTPRYLIKTRGQQVTLSCSPISGHRSVSWYQQTPGQGLQFLFEYFSETQRNKGNFPGRFSGRQFSNSRSEMNVSTLELGDSALYLCASSLGRDAIYNEQFFGPGTRLTVL.

The CDR3 is CASSSGSRVISYNEQFF. CDR3 sequence (DNA): TGTGCCAGCAGCTCGGGCTCGCGGGTGATCTCCTACAATGAGCAGTTCTTC. The chain combines TRBV5-8 with TRBJ2-1, with D perhaps TRBD2 (5 bases). Germline V gene lookup returns CDR1 SGHTS and CDR2 YDEGEE. The CDR3 is made up of 17 amino acids. Trimming stripped 3 bases from V and 0 bases from J, with 16 bases between. The full variable domain, rest sourced from reference TRBV5-8 and TRBJ2-1, is EAGVTQSPTHLIKTRGQQATLRCSPISGHTSVYWYQQALGLGLQFLLWYDEGEERNRGNFPPRFSGRQFPNYSSELNVNALELEDSALYLCASSSGSRVISYNEQFFGPGTRLTVL.

The gene calls are TRBV15 and TRBJ2-7; D is perhaps TRBD2 (7 bases). The CDR3 consists of 14 residues. Germline V CDR1 and CDR2: LNHNV, YYDKDF (reference sequence). With 0 bases removed from V and 6 bases from J, the gap between germline ends came to 12 bases. CDR3 sequence (DNA): TGTGCCACCAGCAGAGATCAGGGAGGGGGCGAGCAGTACTTC. This codes for CATSRDQGGGEQYF.